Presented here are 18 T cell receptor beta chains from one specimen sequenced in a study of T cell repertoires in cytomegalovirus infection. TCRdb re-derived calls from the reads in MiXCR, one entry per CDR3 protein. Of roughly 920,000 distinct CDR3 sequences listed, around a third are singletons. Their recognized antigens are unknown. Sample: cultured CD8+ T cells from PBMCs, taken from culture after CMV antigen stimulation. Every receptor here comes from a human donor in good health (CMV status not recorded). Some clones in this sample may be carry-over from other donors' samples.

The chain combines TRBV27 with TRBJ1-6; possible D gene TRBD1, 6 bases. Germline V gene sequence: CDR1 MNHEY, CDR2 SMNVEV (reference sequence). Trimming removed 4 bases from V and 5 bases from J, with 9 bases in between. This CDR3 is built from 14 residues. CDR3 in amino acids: CASSSYRDNSPLHF. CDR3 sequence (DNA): TGTGCCAGCAGTTCATACAGGGATAATTCACCCCTCCACTTT.

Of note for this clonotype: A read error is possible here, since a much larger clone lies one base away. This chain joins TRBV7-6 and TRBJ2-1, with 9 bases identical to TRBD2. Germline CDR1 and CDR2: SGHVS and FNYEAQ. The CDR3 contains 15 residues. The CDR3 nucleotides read TGTACCAGCAGCTTCCAGCGGGGGGCTACCCTGGGGCAGTTCTTC. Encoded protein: CTSSFQRGATLGQFF. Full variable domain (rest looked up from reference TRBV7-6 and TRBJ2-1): GAGVSQSPRYKVTKRGQDVALRCDPISGHVSLYWYRQALGQGPEFLTYFNYEAQQDKSGLPNDRFSAERPEGSISTLTIQRTEQRDSAMYRCTSSFQRGATLGQFFGPGTRLTVL.

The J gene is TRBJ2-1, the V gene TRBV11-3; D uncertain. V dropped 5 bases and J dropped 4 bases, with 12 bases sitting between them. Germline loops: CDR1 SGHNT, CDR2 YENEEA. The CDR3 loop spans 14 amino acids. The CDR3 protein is CASSPRTSYNEQFF. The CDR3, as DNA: TGTGCCAGCAGCCCCCGCACCTCGTACAATGAGCAGTTCTTC.

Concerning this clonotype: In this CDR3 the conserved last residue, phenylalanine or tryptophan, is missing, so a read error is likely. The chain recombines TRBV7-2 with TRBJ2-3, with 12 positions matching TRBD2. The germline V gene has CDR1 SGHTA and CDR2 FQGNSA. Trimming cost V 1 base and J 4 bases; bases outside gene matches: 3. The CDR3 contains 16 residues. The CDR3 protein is CASSLGLAGGADTQYS. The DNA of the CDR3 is TGTGCCAGCAGCTTAGGCCTAGCGGGGGGGGCAGATACGCAGTATTCT.

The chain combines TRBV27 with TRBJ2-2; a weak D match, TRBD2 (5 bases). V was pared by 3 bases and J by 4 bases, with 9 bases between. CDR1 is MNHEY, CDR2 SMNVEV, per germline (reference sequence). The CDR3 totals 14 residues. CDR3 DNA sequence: TGTGCCAGCAGTTTCTTGGGGAGCACCGGGGAGCTGTTTTTT. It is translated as CASSFLGSTGELFF.

CDR3 in amino acids: CASSMGGTGVWHNEQFF. DNA for the CDR3: TGTGCCAGTAGTATGGGGGGGACAGGAGTTTGGCACAATGAGCAGTTCTTC. The chain joins TRBV19 to TRBJ2-1; TRBD1 might be the D (8 bases). Trimming removed 3 bases at V and 5 bases at J, with 20 bases between. CDR1 LNHDA and CDR2 SQIVND come from the germline V gene (reference sequence). The CDR3 has 17 residues.

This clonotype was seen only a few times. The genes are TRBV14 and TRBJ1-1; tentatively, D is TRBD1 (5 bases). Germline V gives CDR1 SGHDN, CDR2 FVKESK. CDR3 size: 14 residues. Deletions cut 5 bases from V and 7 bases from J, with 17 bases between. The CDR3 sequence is CASSNVGGYFEAFF. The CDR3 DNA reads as TGTGCCAGCAGCAACGTCGGGGGTTATTTTGAAGCTTTCTTT.

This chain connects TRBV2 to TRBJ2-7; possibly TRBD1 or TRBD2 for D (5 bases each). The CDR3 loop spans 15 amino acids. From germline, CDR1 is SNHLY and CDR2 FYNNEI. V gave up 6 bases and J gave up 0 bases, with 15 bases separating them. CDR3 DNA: TGTGCCAGCAGCCCCGGCGAGGGGAGCTCCTACGAGCAGTACTTC. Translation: CASSPGEGSSYEQYF.

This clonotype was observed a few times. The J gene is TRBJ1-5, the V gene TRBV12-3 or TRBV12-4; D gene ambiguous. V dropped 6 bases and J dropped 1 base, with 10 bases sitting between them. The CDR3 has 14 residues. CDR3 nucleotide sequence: TGTGCCAGCAGCCCCGGATGGAGCAATCAGCCCCAGCATTTT. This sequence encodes CASSPGWSNQPQHF.

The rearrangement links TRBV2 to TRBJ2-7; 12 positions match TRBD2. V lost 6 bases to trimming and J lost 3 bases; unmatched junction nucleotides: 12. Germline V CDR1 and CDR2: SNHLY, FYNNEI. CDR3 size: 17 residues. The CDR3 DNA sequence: TGTGCCAGCAGACAGACCCTTGGACTAGCGGGAAACTACGAGCAGTACTTC. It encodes CASRQTLGLAGNYEQYF. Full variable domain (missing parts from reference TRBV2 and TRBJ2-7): EPEVTQTPSHQVTQMGQEVILRCVPISNHLYFYWYRQILGQKVEFLVSFYNNEISEKSEIFDDQFSVERPDGSNFTLKIRSTKLEDSAMYFCASRQTLGLAGNYEQYFGPGTRLTVT.

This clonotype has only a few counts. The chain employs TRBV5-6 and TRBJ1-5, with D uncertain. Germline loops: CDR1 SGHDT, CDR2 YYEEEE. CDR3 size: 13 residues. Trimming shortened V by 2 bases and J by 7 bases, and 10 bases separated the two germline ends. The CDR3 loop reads CASSFSGKQPQHF. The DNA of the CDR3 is TGTGCCAGCAGCTTCTCGGGGAAACAGCCCCAGCATTTT.

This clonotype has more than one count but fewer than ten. CDR3 DNA: TGTGCCAGCAGCCCCAAGGGGGGGACAGGACCCGGCAATGAGCAGTTCTTC. Protein product: CASSPKGGTGPGNEQFF. The rearrangement links TRBV7-6 to TRBJ2-1; TRBD1 is a possible D gene (8 bases). CDR3 length equals 17 residues. The germline V gene encodes CDR1 SGHVS and CDR2 FNYEAQ. V lost 5 bases, J lost 6 bases, and 23 bases lay in between.

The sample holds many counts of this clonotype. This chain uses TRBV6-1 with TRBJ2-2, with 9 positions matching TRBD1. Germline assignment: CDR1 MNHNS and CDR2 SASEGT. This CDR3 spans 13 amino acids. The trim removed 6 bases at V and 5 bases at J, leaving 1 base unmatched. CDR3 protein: CASRTGGTGELFF. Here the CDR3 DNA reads TGTGCCAGCAGGACAGGGGGAACCGGGGAGCTGTTTTTT.

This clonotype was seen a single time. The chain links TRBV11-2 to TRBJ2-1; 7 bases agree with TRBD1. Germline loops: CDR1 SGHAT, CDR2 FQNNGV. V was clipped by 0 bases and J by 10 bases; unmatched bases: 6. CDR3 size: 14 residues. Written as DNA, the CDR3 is TGTGCCAGCAGCTTAGAAACAGGGGCGAACGAGCAGTTCTTC. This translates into CASSLETGANEQFF.

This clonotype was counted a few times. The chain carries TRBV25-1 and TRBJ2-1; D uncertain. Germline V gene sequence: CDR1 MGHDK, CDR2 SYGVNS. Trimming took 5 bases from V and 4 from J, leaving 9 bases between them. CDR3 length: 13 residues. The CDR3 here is CASSSSLYNEQFF. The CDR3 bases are TGTGCCAGCAGTTCCAGTCTGTACAATGAGCAGTTCTTC.

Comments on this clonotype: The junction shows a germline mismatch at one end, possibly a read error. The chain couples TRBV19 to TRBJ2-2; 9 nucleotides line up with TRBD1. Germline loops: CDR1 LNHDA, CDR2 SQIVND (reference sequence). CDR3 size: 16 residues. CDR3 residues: CASSTLGQGNTGELYF. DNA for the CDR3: TGTGCCAGTAGTACGTTGGGACAGGGAAACACCGGGGAGCTGTATTTT.

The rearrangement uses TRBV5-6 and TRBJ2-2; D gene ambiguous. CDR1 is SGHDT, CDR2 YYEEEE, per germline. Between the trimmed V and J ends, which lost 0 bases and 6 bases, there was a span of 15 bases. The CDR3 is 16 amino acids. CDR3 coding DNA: TGTGCCAGCAGCTTGGACACCGCGTCGTTGGCCGGGGAGCTGTTTTTT. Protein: CASSLDTASLAGELFF.

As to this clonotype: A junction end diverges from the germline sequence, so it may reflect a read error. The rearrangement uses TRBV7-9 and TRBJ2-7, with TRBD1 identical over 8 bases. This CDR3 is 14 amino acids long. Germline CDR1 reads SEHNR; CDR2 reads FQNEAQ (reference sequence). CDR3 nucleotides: TGTGCCAGCAGCCTAGCAGGGGGCCACGACGAGCAGTACTTC. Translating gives CASSLAGGHDEQYF.